These T cell receptor beta chains were read from a single sample in a study of shared clonotypes between healthy human individuals. This table comes from immunoSEQ multiplex PCR, and its TCRdb copy is limited to in-frame clones, with some not included. The sample yields about 1 million clones, around 74% seen once. The specimen was memory CD4+ T cells sorted from blood. These receptor sequences come from a man between 18 and 35 years old in good health. Each CDR3 is given with its conserved first and last residue.

v_call	j_call	cdr3_aa
TRBV30	TRBJ1-1	CAWSPGQGGLNTEAFF
TRBV4-1	TRBJ2-1	CASSLGSFSVDEQFF
TRBV5-6	TRBJ1-2	CASSLLGGGGYTF
TRBV5-1	TRBJ1-4	CASSALGGAGNEKLFF
TRBV2	TRBJ2-7	CASKPGRVDSYEQYF
TRBV5-1	TRBJ1-4	CASSLEGQGEKLFF
TRBV10-1	TRBJ2-3	CASRDSATDTQYF
TRBV9	TRBJ2-6	CASSVGGNSGANVLTF
TRBV10-1	TRBJ1-1	CASSEWPNTEAFF
TRBV5-6	TRBJ1-1	CASSSQGGLTEAFF
TRBV7-2	TRBJ2-7	CASRPGQPGEQYF
TRBV12-5	TRBJ1-5	CASGWGSNQPQHF
TRBV11-1	TRBJ2-1	CASSFTSGGSNEQFF
TRBV6-1	TRBJ1-2	CATTRTGGVYGYTF
TRBV11-2	TRBJ1-1	CASSSVRGRVNTEAFF
TRBV10-3	TRBJ1-6	CAVTPSGDSPLHF
TRBV27	TRBJ1-6	CASSLTRQGSSYNSPLHF
TRBV27	TRBJ2-1	CASSLKTDNEQFF
TRBV27	TRBJ2-4	CASRDYRVAKNIQYF
TRBV10-1	TRBJ2-5	CASSEGQGAWGTQYF